This T cell receptor beta chain appears in the sequencing data of a study of OX40 agonist ivuxolimab in advanced cancers. This clone was observed a single time. Clones were read by immunoSEQ multiplex PCR, and TCRdb kept only the in-frame ones, dropping some. Among about 70,000 clones, approximately 81% were seen once, and the ten largest hold roughly 6.1%. This CDR3 region has 13 residues. The V gene's germline CDR1 is KGHSH and CDR2 LQKENI. The J segment lost 7 bases and the V segment lost 0 bases, leaving 3 bases of the junction unmatched. The origin of this receptor is an adult with an advanced solid tumor such as melanoma, head and neck, liver or kidney cancer. The sample here was CD4+ or CD8+ T cells sorted from blood, taken in a trial of the OX40 agonist ivuxolimab. The gene calls are TRBV18 and TRBJ2-7, with 7 positions matching TRBD2. The CDR3 sequence is CASSPPGGWEQYF. The CDR3 DNA reads as TGTGCCAGCTCACCACCGGGGGGGTGGGAGCAGTACTTC.